These T cell receptor beta chains were read from a single sample in a study of identical twins. TCRdb re-called the 5' RACE reads through MiXCR, storing one row per CDR3 protein. The sample includes 410,000 or so distinct CDR3 sequences, roughly 20% of them seen just once. The sample taken for sequencing was naive T cells sorted from blood. The source of these receptors is a man aged 50-59 years in good health. The CDR3 runs from the conserved cysteine through the conserved F or W. A D gene is named only where the DNA matches it firmly. Clone size is not always given. Where it is, it says once, few, many or a class for expanded clones.

length,size,D,J,V,DNA,CDR3
13,many,TRBD1,TRBJ2-7,TRBV7-3,TGTGCCAGCAGCCGGGACAGGGGGCTCGAGCAGTACTTC,CASSRDRGLEQYF
14,NA,NA,TRBJ1-1,TRBV29-1,TGCAGCGTTGAAAGGCGGATAATGAACACTGAAGCTTTCTTT,CSVERRIMNTEAFF
13,few,NA,TRBJ2-7,TRBV24-1,TGTGCCACCAGTGATACAGGGTCCTACGAGCAGTACTTC,CATSDTGSYEQYF
12,many,NA,TRBJ2-2,TRBV29-1,TGCAGCGTTGTTCATCCCACCGGGGAGCTGTTTTTT,CSVVHPTGELFF
12,NA,NA,TRBJ2-3,TRBV7-9,TGTGCCAGCAGCTTAGTGATGGATACGCAGTATTTT,CASSLVMDTQYF
15,few,TRBD1,TRBJ2-1,TRBV10-3,TGTGCCATCAGCAACCACGGGACAGGGGGCAATGAGCAGTTCTTC,CAISNHGTGGNEQFF
17,NA,TRBD2,TRBJ2-1,TRBV6-2/TRBV6-3,TGTGCCAGCAGTTACTTCGCGAGACTAGCGGCTAACAATGAGCAGTTCTTC,CASSYFARLAANNEQFF
14,few,TRBD1,TRBJ2-5,TRBV11-2,TGTGCCAGCAGCTCGAGGGACAGGGGAAAGACCCAGTACTTC,CASSSRDRGKTQYF
17,few,TRBD1,TRBJ2-1,TRBV5-1,TGCGCCAGCAGCCTGGGACAGGGTCACGGGGAAGTCAATGAGCAGTTCTTC,CASSLGQGHGEVNEQFF
16,many,NA,TRBJ2-1,TRBV3-1,TGTGCCAGCACCGCTCTCCCCCGCAGCCCGTACAATGAGCAGTTCTTC,CASTALPRSPYNEQFF
15,NA,NA,TRBJ1-1,TRBV11-2,TGTGCCAGCAGGCGGCGGGGGCTGGGGAACACTGAAGCTTTCTTT,CASRRRGLGNTEAFF
14,many,NA,TRBJ2-5,TRBV4-2,TGTGCCAGCAGCCAAGGGACAAGCCAAGAGACCCAGTACTTC,CASSQGTSQETQYF
14,few,TRBD1,TRBJ1-6,TRBV7-9,TGTGCCAGCAGCCCGGGACAGTCCGCGGGAGCCCTCCACTTT,CASSPGQSAGALHF
14,many,NA,TRBJ1-6,TRBV5-1,TGCGCCAGCAGCTTGGTGGGGGATGATTCACCCCTCCACTTT,CASSLVGDDSPLHF
14,many,TRBD1,TRBJ1-2,TRBV18,TGTGCCAGCTCACCGGGACAGGGGGCTCATGGCTACACCTTC,CASSPGQGAHGYTF
14,few,NA,TRBJ1-4,TRBV6-2/TRBV6-3,TGTGCCAGCAGGACGGACAGATCTAATGAAAAACTGTTTTTT,CASRTDRSNEKLFF
15,NA,NA,TRBJ1-1,TRBV20-1,TGCAGTGCTAGAGAAACATTGCGGGTCGGCGGGGGAGCTTTCTTT,CSARETLRVGGGAFF
17,many,TRBD2,TRBJ2-3,TRBV18,TGTGCCAGCTCACCCCAGGGACTAGCGGGGTATACAGATACGCAGTATTTT,CASSPQGLAGYTDTQYF
14,NA,NA,TRBJ1-1,TRBV5-1,TGCGCCAGCAGCTTGGTAAGATTCGACACTGAAGCTTTCTTT,CASSLVRFDTEAFF
16,NA,NA,TRBJ1-5,TRBV4-2,TGTGCCAGCAGCCAAGCGGGGGGCTGGGGCAATCAGCCCCAGCATTTT,CASSQAGGWGNQPQHF
17,NA,TRBD1,TRBJ2-5,TRBV5-1,TGCGCCAGCAGCTACACCCGTGGACAGGGCGGTAGAGAGACCCAGTACTTC,CASSYTRGQGGRETQYF
12,many,NA,TRBJ2-7,TRBV29-1,TGCAGTGCTACCGGACAAACCTACGAGCAGTACTTC,CSATGQTYEQYF
15,many,NA,TRBJ2-5,TRBV28,TGTGCCAGCAGTTGGGGACTCGTGAAGAGAGAGACCCAGTACTTC,CASSWGLVKRETQYF
15,few,TRBD2,TRBJ2-4,TRBV20-1,TGCAGTGCTAGAGTCGCGGGGGGGGACAAAAACATTCAGTACTTC,CSARVAGGDKNIQYF
16,NA,TRBD2,TRBJ2-3,TRBV12-3/TRBV12-4,TGTGCCAGCAGTTTACTGCCTAGCGGGGGGGACGATACGCAGTATTTT,CASSLLPSGGDDTQYF
17,many,NA,TRBJ2-1,TRBV7-2,TGTGCCAGCAGCTTAGGAGGGACGCCCCGACCACACAATGAGCAGTTCTTC,CASSLGGTPRPHNEQFF
16,NA,TRBD2,TRBJ2-5,TRBV5-1,TGCGCCAGCAGCTCCGGACTAGCGGGGACCCAAGAGACCCAGTACTTC,CASSSGLAGTQETQYF
13,many,NA,TRBJ2-3,TRBV12-3/TRBV12-4,TGTGCCAGCACAAAGATGAGCACAGATACGCAGTATTTT,CASTKMSTDTQYF
14,many,TRBD2,TRBJ2-1,TRBV10-3,TGTGCCATCAAAGGTACTAGCGACGGCAATGAGCAGTTCTTC,CAIKGTSDGNEQFF
16,NA,TRBD2,TRBJ2-1,TRBV20-1,TGCAGTGCTAGAGATCCCACTAGCGGGAGTAAGTATGAGCAGTTCTTC,CSARDPTSGSKYEQFF
15,many,NA,TRBJ1-1,TRBV4-2,TGTGCCAGCAGCCAAGATCGCGAAGCGTTCACTGAAGCTTTCTTT,CASSQDREAFTEAFF
18,many,TRBD2,TRBJ2-7,TRBV5-1,TGCGCCAGCAGCTTGGCCGTAACTAGCGGGGATGACTACGAGAAGCAGTACTTC,CASSLAVTSGDDYEKQYF
14,NA,TRBD2,TRBJ2-1,TRBV5-1,TGCGCCAGCAGAGGGACTAGGACCGACAATGAGCAGTTCTTC,CASRGTRTDNEQFF
14,once,NA,TRBJ2-7,TRBV28,TGTGCCAGCAGACACAACAGGGGAGGTTGGGAGCAGTACTTC,CASRHNRGGWEQYF
15,few,TRBD2,TRBJ2-3,TRBV9,TGTGCCAGCTGTGCGGGAGGGGGGGTGGCAGATACGCAGTATTTT,CASCAGGGVADTQYF
15,once,TRBD1,TRBJ1-3,TRBV4-3,TGCGCCAGCAGCCGGTCGACAGGGGCTGGAAACACCATATATTTT,CASSRSTGAGNTIYF
15,once,TRBD1,TRBJ2-5,TRBV9,TGTGCCAGCAGCGTAGAGGTACAGGGGAAAGAGACCCAGTACTTC,CASSVEVQGKETQYF
15,many,NA,TRBJ1-1,TRBV29-1,TGCAGCGTAGATGGGTTGACAGGTATAAACACTGAAGCTTTCTTT,CSVDGLTGINTEAFF
16,many,NA,TRBJ2-3,TRBV15,TGTGCCACCAGCCCTTTAAGCCTCGGGGGAACAGATACGCAGTATTTT,CATSPLSLGGTDTQYF
15,NA,NA,TRBJ1-5,TRBV3-1,TGTGCCAGCAGCCCTGGCCGGGTCCCAACCCAGCCCCAGCATTTT,CASSPGRVPTQPQHF
14,NA,NA,TRBJ2-3,TRBV20-1,TGCAGTGCTAGTAAGCAGGGAAGCACAGATACGCAGTATTTT,CSASKQGSTDTQYF
17,few,TRBD1,TRBJ1-2,TRBV4-1,TGCGCCAGCAGCCAAGCCGGGACAGGGAGACTTAACTATGGCTACACCTTC,CASSQAGTGRLNYGYTF
15,few,TRBD2,TRBJ2-3,TRBV15,TGTGCCACCAGCAGAGGACGCCTAGCGGGAGATACGCAGTATTTT,CATSRGRLAGDTQYF
11,NA,TRBD2,TRBJ2-1,TRBV11-3,TGTGCCAGCAGCCCCGGGGGGATGCTGTTCTTC,CASSPGGMLFF
13,many,NA,TRBJ2-5,TRBV20-1,TGCAGTGCTAGAGTGAGGGGCCAAGAGACCCAGTACTTC,CSARVRGQETQYF
12,many,NA,TRBJ1-1,TRBV20-1,TGCAGTGCTGTCGCGGGGCCCGCTGAAGCTTTCTTT,CSAVAGPAEAFF
16,few,NA,TRBJ2-2,TRBV20-1,TGCAGTGCTAGAGATCGGGTCAAGAGTAACGCCGGGGAGCTGTTTTTT,CSARDRVKSNAGELFF
15,few,NA,TRBJ1-1,TRBV29-1,TGCAGCGTTGAATATCGGGGCGCAGGGTCTCCTGAAGCTTTCTTT,CSVEYRGAGSPEAFF
13,many,NA,TRBJ1-2,TRBV18,TGTGCCAGCTCACCCCCTTCAGCCTATGGCTACACCTTC,CASSPPSAYGYTF
16,few,NA,TRBJ1-5,TRBV20-1,TGCAGTGCTAGCTTTGTTGGGGGCTTTAGCAATCAGCCCCAGCATTTT,CSASFVGGFSNQPQHF
19,many,TRBD2,TRBJ2-1,TRBV10-3,TGTGCCATCAGTGAGTCGATGGAGGCTAGCGGGAGAGGCATCGATGAGCAGTTCTTC,CAISESMEASGRGIDEQFF